One sample yielded the 32 T cell receptor beta chains listed below, sequenced in a study of blood T cells in healthy people across ages. Using a J-beta primer mix together with a sample-barcoded 5' primer, a second PCR was run for about 7 to 12 cycles. MiXCR, run by TCRdb on the 5' RACE reads, gives a single entry per CDR3 protein. Of about 1.5 million distinct CDR3 sequences detected, roughly 40% appear once; the ten largest clones hold roughly 7.9%. Sequenced material: blood. The receptors were sampled from a woman aged 18-29 years in good health.

The chain links TRBV9 to TRBJ2-5, with D possibly matching TRBD1 (5 bases). The CDR3 is 15 residues long. CDR1 is SGDLS and CDR2 is YYNGEE in the germline V gene. V was trimmed by 0 bases and J by 2 bases, leaving 11 bases between them. The CDR3 loop reads CASSVDRLQQETQYF. CDR3 coding DNA: TGTGCCAGCAGCGTAGACAGGCTACAACAAGAGACCCAGTACTTC.

This clonotype was counted between two and nine times. The chain recombines TRBV20-1 with TRBJ2-5, with 7 bases identical to TRBD2. CDR1 is DFQATT and CDR2 is SNEGSKA in the germline V gene (reference sequence). Trimming removed 5 bases from V and 1 base from J; junction bases left unmatched: 4. The length of the CDR3 is 13 residues. The CDR3 bases are TGCAGTGCTCCCCGGGGGGTCCAAGAGACCCAGTACTTC. This translates into CSAPRGVQETQYF.

The chain is built from TRBV7-9 and TRBJ1-2; D gene ambiguous. This CDR3 is built from 14 residues. Trimming removed 3 bases from V and 6 bases from J, with 14 bases in between. CDR1 is SEHNR and CDR2 is FQNEAQ in the germline V gene (reference sequence). CDR3 sequence reads: CASSFGETNDGYTF. The CDR3 bases are TGTGCCAGCAGCTTTGGGGAGACTAATGATGGCTACACCTTC.

The rearrangement links TRBV30 to TRBJ1-1, with a possible D match to TRBD1 (6 bases). Per the germline V gene, CDR1 is GTSNPN and CDR2 is SVGIG (reference sequence). The CDR3 contains 14 residues. Trimming pared 3 bases from V and 7 bases from J, leaving 18 bases between. CDR3 nucleotides: TGTGCCTGGAGGTTGGGGGGCCACACTGGTGAAGCTTTCTTT. This codes for CAWRLGGHTGEAFF.

The rearrangement uses TRBV12-3 or TRBV12-4 and TRBJ2-1; maybe TRBD1 (8 bases). The CDR3 spans 14 residues. The CDR3 region has the DNA TGTGCTACAGGGGGGGGCACTTCCTACAATGAGCAGTTCTTC. Protein: CATGGGTSYNEQFF.

This clonotype was detected a few times. The chain carries TRBV20-1 and TRBJ2-3; 13 positions agree with TRBD2. V lost 6 bases, J lost 4 bases, and 7 bases stayed unmatched. The CDR3 length is 15 residues. Germline assignment: CDR1 DFQATT and CDR2 SNEGSKA (reference sequence). Written as DNA, the CDR3 is TGCAGTGCCCCGGGACTAGCGGGATCCGCAGATACGCAGTATTTT. It codes for CSAPGLAGSADTQYF.

Notes on this clonotype: This may come from a read error, since a much larger clone is one base off. The chain links TRBV20-1 to TRBJ2-1, with TRBD2 identical over 10 bases. Germline CDR1 reads DFQATT; CDR2 reads SNEGSKA (reference sequence). This CDR3 has 16 amino acids. For the CDR3, the DNA is TGCAGTGCTAGACTTAGGACTAGCGGCTCCCACAATGAGCAGTTCTTC. Protein: CSARLRTSGSHNEQFF.

The chain joins TRBV7-9 to TRBJ1-2; 7 nucleotides match TRBD1. Germline loops: CDR1 SEHNR, CDR2 FQNEAQ (reference sequence). The CDR3 covers 14 residues. After removal of 5 bases from V and 7 bases from J, the junction contained 10 bases not matched to a gene. CDR3 coding DNA: TGTGCCAGCAGCGTAGATGGCAGGGGGACTGGCTACACCTTC. This gives the protein CASSVDGRGTGYTF.

The chain is built from TRBV12-3 or TRBV12-4 and TRBJ1-6; D not certain. V was trimmed by 5 bases and J by 8 bases, leaving 13 bases between them. This CDR3 is 14 amino acids long. The CDR3 is CASSVRRLDSPLHF. CDR3 DNA: TGTGCCAGCAGTGTCCGACGATTGGATTCACCCCTCCACTTT.

This clonotype was observed a handful of times. This chain connects TRBV9 to TRBJ2-5, with a tentative D call TRBD2 (7 bases). This CDR3 is built from 16 residues. V lost 4 bases to trimming and J lost 3 bases, with 19 bases between them. The germline gives CDR1 SGDLS, CDR2 YYNGEE. This chain's CDR3 is CASSLGEGGLEETQYF. The CDR3 DNA sequence: TGTGCCAGCAGCCTGGGGGAGGGGGGGCTTGAAGAGACCCAGTACTTC.

This clonotype was observed a handful of times. The chain uses TRBV25-1 and TRBJ1-1; TRBD1 matches at 7 bases. CDR1 is MGHDK and CDR2 is SYGVNS in the germline V gene. V was pared by 0 bases and J by 3 bases, with 13 bases of the junction left unmatched. The CDR3 has 18 residues. The CDR3, as DNA: TGTGCCAGCAGTGAATATAGGGGGGTGGCGCAGGGGGACACTGAAGCTTTCTTT. Translating it yields CASSEYRGVAQGDTEAFF.

The sample holds many counts of this clonotype. V usage is TRBV2 and J usage is TRBJ1-4, with D possibly matching TRBD1 (5 bases). The CDR3 is 14 residues long. V lost 4 bases and J 7 bases, leaving 13 bases between the germline ends. Germline V gene sequence: CDR1 SNHLY, CDR2 FYNNEI. CDR3 protein: CASSGQSGGEKLFF. CDR3 coding DNA: TGTGCCAGCAGTGGACAATCCGGGGGTGAAAAACTGTTTTTT.

Comment on this clonotype: Germline is not matched at one junction end, which may reflect a read error. This chain connects TRBV12-3 or TRBV12-4 to TRBJ2-7; D gene ambiguous. The CDR3 totals 16 residues. CDR3 sequence: CASSLGTPFSSDEQYF. The CDR3 bases are TGTGCCAGCAGTTTAGGGACCCCTTTCAGCTCCGACGAGCAGTACTTC.

This clonotype was seen more than once but under ten times. The V call is TRBV2, the J call TRBJ2-5; D ambiguous. This CDR3 has 12 amino acids. Trimming shortened V by 1 base and J by 4 bases, and 4 bases separated the two germline ends. Germline-derived CDR1 and CDR2 are SNHLY and FYNNEI. The DNA of the CDR3 is TGTGCCAGCAGTGAAGTTCCAGAGACCCAGTACTTC. It codes for CASSEVPETQYF.

This clonotype was seen a few times. The V call is TRBV20-1, the J call TRBJ1-2; weak D call: TRBD1 (5 bases). Germline V gene lookup returns CDR1 DFQATT and CDR2 SNEGSKA (reference sequence). V lost 0 bases and J 4 bases, leaving 15 bases between the germline ends. The CDR3 contains 15 residues. DNA of the CDR3: TGCAGTGCTAGAGACCCGACAGTTGAGACCTATGGCTACACCTTC. Its protein product is CSARDPTVETYGYTF.

Concerning this clonotype itself: One junction end disagrees with the germline gene, perhaps due to a read error. The chain joins TRBV7-7 to TRBJ2-3, with 8 bases lining up with TRBD1. CDR1 is SSHAT and CDR2 is FNYEAQ in the germline V gene (reference sequence). The length of the CDR3 is 17 residues. DNA of the CDR3: TGTGCTAGCAGGAAGAAGGACAGGGAACTTAGCACAGATACGCAGTATTTT. Its translation: CASRKKDRELSTDTQYF.

The table lists this clonotype with many counts. The chain carries TRBV18 and TRBJ2-3; 11 nucleotides agree with TRBD2. Germline CDR1 reads KGHSH; CDR2 reads LQKENI. The CDR3 covers 17 residues. V trimming: 0 bases; J trimming: 3 bases; junction bases outside the gene matches: 5. The CDR3 protein is CASSPPAGTSGTDTQYF. In DNA form, the CDR3 reads TGTGCCAGCTCACCACCGGCCGGGACTAGCGGAACAGATACGCAGTATTTT. The whole variable domain, filled in from reference TRBV18 and TRBJ2-3, reads NAGVMQNPRHLVRRRGQEARLRCSPMKGHSHVYWYRQLPEEGLKFMVYLQKENIIDESGMPKERFSAEFPKEGPSILRIQQVVRGDSAAYFCASSPPAGTSGTDTQYFGPGTRLTVL.

This clonotype turned up a few times. The gene calls are TRBV28 and TRBJ2-3, with a weak D call TRBD2 (5 bases). Germline V lookup: CDR1 MDHEN, CDR2 SYDVKM. Trimming left V 5 bases short and J 2 bases short, with 14 bases between. The CDR3 loop spans 15 amino acids. CDR3 in amino acids: CASSRLLVTTDTQYF. The CDR3 DNA reads TGTGCCAGCAGTCGACTACTCGTAACCACAGATACGCAGTATTTT.

Only a few counts were recorded for this clonotype. The V and J genes are TRBV12-3 or TRBV12-4 and TRBJ2-5; D possibly corresponds to TRBD2 (8 bases). There are 14 residues in the CDR3. The V end was cut by 10 bases, the J end by 5 bases, with 20 bases between. CDR3 region: CAISDRERGETQYF. CDR3 nucleotide sequence: TGTGCCATAAGTGACAGGGAGCGGGGGGAGACCCAGTACTTC.

This clonotype was detected a few times. The chain uses TRBV20-1 and TRBJ2-7; 10 bases match TRBD2. This CDR3 is built from 15 residues. Unmatched junction bases numbered 9, after V lost 3 bases and J lost 4 bases. The germline V gene has CDR1 DFQATT and CDR2 SNEGSKA (reference sequence). This CDR3 is CSASRSSGSEYEQYF. The CDR3 DNA reads TGCAGTGCTAGTCGGTCTAGCGGGAGTGAATACGAGCAGTACTTC.

The rearrangement links TRBV20-1 to TRBJ1-5; D ambiguous. Germline loops: CDR1 DFQATT, CDR2 SNEGSKA (reference sequence). The CDR3 totals 15 residues. V was pared by 0 bases and J by 2 bases, with 11 bases between. CDR3 coding DNA: TGCAGTGCTAGAGATAGTGAGTGGGGCAATCAGCCCCAGCATTTT. This translates into CSARDSEWGNQPQHF.

This clonotype was seen a few times. This rearrangement joins TRBV27 to TRBJ2-4; D gene ambiguous. The end of the DNA is better explained by TRBJ2-7, so the J call may be wrong. This CDR3 is 13 amino acids long. Germline CDR1 reads MNHEY; CDR2 reads SMNVEV (reference sequence). CDR3 in amino acids: CASSLQDRYEQYF. CDR3 in DNA: TGTGCCAGCAGTTTACAGGACCGTTACGAGCAGTACTTC.

There are many counts of this clonotype. The rearrangement joins TRBV29-1 to TRBJ2-1; possibly TRBD2 for D (6 bases). The CDR3 extends over 13 amino acids. The germline V and J ends were trimmed by 4 bases and 4 bases, with 11 bases remaining between them. Germline CDR1 reads SQVTM; CDR2 reads ANQGSEA. As DNA, the CDR3 is TGCAGCGTTGCGCACGGGACTTACAATGAGCAGTTCTTC. Protein sequence: CSVAHGTYNEQFF.

The chain joins TRBV5-1 to TRBJ2-1; 8 nucleotides match TRBD1. TRBJ2-7 explains the end of the DNA better; the J call may be wrong. This CDR3 has 17 amino acids. CDR1 is SGHRS and CDR2 is YFSETQ in the germline V gene. This chain's CDR3 is CASSLAGGGTSYNEQYF. In DNA form, the CDR3 reads TGCGCCAGCAGCTTGGCAGGGGGCGGGACCTCCTACAATGAGCAGTACTTC.

The chain couples TRBV27 to TRBJ1-2; tentative D call: TRBD1 (6 bases). This CDR3 spans 16 amino acids. V was pared by 7 bases and J by 8 bases, with 26 bases between. Germline CDR1 is MNHEY and CDR2 is SMNVEV (reference sequence). The CDR3 DNA is TGTGCCAGCAAGAGCGAGAGCAGGGGCGGGATGGGCGGCTACACCTTC. This codes for CASKSESRGGMGGYTF.

The chain has TRBV6-5 and TRBJ1-5, with D unclear. From germline, CDR1 is MNHEY and CDR2 SVGAGI. The CDR3 contains 17 residues. V lost 0 bases and J lost 1, with 13 bases in between. Here the CDR3 DNA reads TGTGCCAGCAGTTACTCTGGGCCGGGGATAAGCAATCAGCCCCAGCATTTT. Protein sequence: CASSYSGPGISNQPQHF.

The rearrangement joins TRBV4-2 to TRBJ2-5, with D possibly TRBD1 on 6 matching bases. The germline V gene has CDR1 LGHNA and CDR2 YNFKEQ. The CDR3 consists of 14 residues. Trimming took off 4 bases at V and 11 bases at J, with 20 bases between the two ends. CDR3 amino acids: CASSPSPGQGEQYF. CDR3 nucleotides: TGTGCCAGCAGCCCAAGCCCGGGACAAGGGGAGCAGTACTTC.

The chain recombines TRBV24-1 with TRBJ2-1; 9 positions agree with TRBD2. The J segment lost 6 bases and the V segment lost 3 bases, leaving 11 bases of the junction unmatched. Germline CDR1 is KGHDR and CDR2 is SFDVKD. CDR3 size: 17 residues. The CDR3 coding sequence is TGTGCCACCAGTGATGGAGGATCGGGACTAGCCTTCAATGAGCAGTTCTTC. Its translation: CATSDGGSGLAFNEQFF.

The rearrangement links TRBV5-1 to TRBJ2-7; 8 bases line up with TRBD1. This CDR3 has 15 residues. Germline CDR1 is SGHRS and CDR2 is YFSETQ. V shed 0 bases, J shed 4 bases, and the junction held 6 bases outside the gene matches. The CDR3 is CASSLGGTGLYEQYF. The CDR3 DNA is TGCGCCAGCAGCTTGGGCGGGACAGGCCTATACGAGCAGTACTTC. The variable domain in full, with the rest retrieved from reference TRBV5-1 and TRBJ2-7, is KAGVTQTPRYLIKTRGQQVTLSCSPISGHRSVSWYQQTPGQGLQFLFEYFSETQRNKGNFPGRFSGRQFSNSRSEMNVSTLELGDSALYLCASSLGGTGLYEQYFGPGTRLTVT.

The chain recombines TRBV27 with TRBJ2-1; D uncertain. The CDR3 consists of 14 residues. CDR1 is MNHEY, CDR2 SMNVEV, per germline (reference sequence). V was trimmed by 5 bases and J by 4 bases, leaving 12 bases between them. CDR3 coding DNA: TGTGCCAGCAGTATCTCGGACGGATACAATGAGCAGTTCTTC. Its translation is CASSISDGYNEQFF.

This chain connects TRBV11-2 to TRBJ1-1, with 7 bases matching TRBD1. CDR3 size: 13 residues. V shed 5 bases and J 8 bases; nucleotides not matched to a gene: 8. Germline V gene lookup returns CDR1 SGHAT and CDR2 FQNNGV. DNA for the CDR3: TGTGCCAGCAGCGTATGGACAGGCGGAGAAGCTTTCTTT. Translation: CASSVWTGGEAFF.

This clonotype was counted between two and nine times. The genes are TRBV20-1 and TRBJ2-7, with 9 bases aligning to TRBD2. The CDR3 is 16 amino acids. CDR1 is DFQATT, CDR2 SNEGSKA, per germline (reference sequence). With V trimmed by 6 bases and J by 0 bases, 12 bases remained unmatched. CDR3 DNA: TGCAGTGCCAGCCGGGCTAGCGGGGCTTTCTCCTACGAGCAGTACTTC. Residues: CSASRASGAFSYEQYF.